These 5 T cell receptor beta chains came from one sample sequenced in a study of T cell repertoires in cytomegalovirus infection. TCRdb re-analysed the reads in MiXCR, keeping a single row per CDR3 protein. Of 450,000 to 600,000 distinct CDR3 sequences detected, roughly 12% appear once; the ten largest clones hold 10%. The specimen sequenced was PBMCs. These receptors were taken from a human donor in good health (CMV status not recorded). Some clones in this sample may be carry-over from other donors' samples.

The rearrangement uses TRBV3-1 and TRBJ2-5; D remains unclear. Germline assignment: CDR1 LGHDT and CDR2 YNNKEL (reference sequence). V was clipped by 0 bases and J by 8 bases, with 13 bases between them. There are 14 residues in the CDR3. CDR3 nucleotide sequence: TGTGCCAGCAGCCAAGATCTGACGGCTAAAACCCAGTACTTC. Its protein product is CASSQDLTAKTQYF.

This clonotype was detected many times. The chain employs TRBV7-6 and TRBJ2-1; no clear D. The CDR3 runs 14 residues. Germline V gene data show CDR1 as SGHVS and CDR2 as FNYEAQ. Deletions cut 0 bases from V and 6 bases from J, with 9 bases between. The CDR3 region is CASSLARHINEQFF. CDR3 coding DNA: TGTGCCAGCAGCTTAGCGCGACACATCAATGAGCAGTTCTTC.

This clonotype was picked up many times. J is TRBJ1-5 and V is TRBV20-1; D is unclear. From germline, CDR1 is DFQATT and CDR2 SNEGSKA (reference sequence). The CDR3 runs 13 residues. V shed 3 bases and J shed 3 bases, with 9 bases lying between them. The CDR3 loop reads CSASSISNQPQHF. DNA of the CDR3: TGCAGTGCTAGTTCAATCTCCAATCAGCCCCAGCATTTT.

CDR3 DNA sequence: TGTGCCACCAGTGATAATCCGGGACAGGGCTACGAGCAGTACTTC. Its translation is CATSDNPGQGYEQYF. This chain links TRBV24-1 with TRBJ2-7, with 9 bases matching TRBD1. CDR3 size: 15 residues. Germline CDR1 KGHDR, CDR2 SFDVKD. Trimming cost V 3 bases and J 3 bases; bases outside gene matches: 5.

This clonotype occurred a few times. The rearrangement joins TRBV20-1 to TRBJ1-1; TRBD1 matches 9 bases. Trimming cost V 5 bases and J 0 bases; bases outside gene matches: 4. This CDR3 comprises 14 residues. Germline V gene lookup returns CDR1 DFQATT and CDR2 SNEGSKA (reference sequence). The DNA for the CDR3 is TGCAGTGCTCGACAGGGGGGAATGAACACTGAAGCTTTCTTT. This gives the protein CSARQGGMNTEAFF.